This passage covers 2 T cell receptor beta chains from one sample sequenced in a study of human T cells and chemical hapten exposure. TCRdb called the RACE reads again in MiXCR, with one record for every CDR3 protein. The repertoire holds about 40,000 distinct CDR3 sequences, with roughly 10% as singletons. The time point: pre-sensitization, week 0. The treatment denotes: therapeutic diphenylcyclopropenone sensitization with weekly scalp DPC. The sequenced sample was whole blood, obtained in connection with sensitization to the hapten diphenylcyclopropenone (DPC). Source of these receptors: a man aged 30 to 39 with alopecia areata. Some clones in this sample may be carry-over from other donors' samples.

This clonotype was seen a few times. CDR3 region: CSASLGGGIYNEQFF. In DNA, the CDR3 is TGCAGTGCTAGTCTTGGCGGGGGGATCTACAATGAGCAGTTCTTC. V gene TRBV20-1 combines with J gene TRBJ2-1; TRBD2 matches 8 bases. CDR3 length: 15 residues. The junction had 7 bases not matched to a gene; V was cut back by 3 bases and J by 3 bases. Germline V CDR1 and CDR2: DFQATT, SNEGSKA (reference sequence).

This clonotype has a count of ten or more. The chain uses TRBV12-3 or TRBV12-4 and TRBJ1-5; D might be TRBD1 (6 bases). With 6 bases removed from V and 3 bases from J, the gap between germline ends came to 12 bases. The CDR3 runs 14 residues. The chain's CDR3 is CASRNRALNQPQHF. The DNA of the CDR3 is TGTGCCAGCAGGAACAGGGCCCTCAATCAGCCCCAGCATTTT.